This TCR beta chain was recovered during a study of blood T cell repertoires in COVID-19. Study background: Acute and convalescent COVID-19 specimens originated in the United States, Italy and Spain. The cDNA or gDNA used as material had been derived from T cells, B-cell-depleted T cells, or PBMCs.

Original processing notes: For nucleated cells, counts were estimated from reference gene primer amplification. Only in-frame clones appear in the TCRdb table, and some are missing; sequencing was by immunoSEQ multiplex PCR. V and J calls and clone size follow that table, whereas D and trimming were derived from the DNA. The table shows 470,000 or so clones, with approximately 85% occurring only once. Specimen: peripheral blood. This sequence was found in a human donor in a cohort sampled during active COVID-19.

Here the CDR3 DNA reads TGTGCCATCAGTGAGTCACAGGGGGAATTCTACGAGCAGTACTTC. It yields the protein CAISESQGEFYEQYF. The chain combines TRBV10-3 with TRBJ2-7; TRBD1 matches at 8 bases. The trim removed 0 bases at V and 3 bases at J, leaving 4 bases unmatched. Germline values: CDR1 ENHRY, CDR2 SYGVKD. This CDR3 spans 15 amino acids.